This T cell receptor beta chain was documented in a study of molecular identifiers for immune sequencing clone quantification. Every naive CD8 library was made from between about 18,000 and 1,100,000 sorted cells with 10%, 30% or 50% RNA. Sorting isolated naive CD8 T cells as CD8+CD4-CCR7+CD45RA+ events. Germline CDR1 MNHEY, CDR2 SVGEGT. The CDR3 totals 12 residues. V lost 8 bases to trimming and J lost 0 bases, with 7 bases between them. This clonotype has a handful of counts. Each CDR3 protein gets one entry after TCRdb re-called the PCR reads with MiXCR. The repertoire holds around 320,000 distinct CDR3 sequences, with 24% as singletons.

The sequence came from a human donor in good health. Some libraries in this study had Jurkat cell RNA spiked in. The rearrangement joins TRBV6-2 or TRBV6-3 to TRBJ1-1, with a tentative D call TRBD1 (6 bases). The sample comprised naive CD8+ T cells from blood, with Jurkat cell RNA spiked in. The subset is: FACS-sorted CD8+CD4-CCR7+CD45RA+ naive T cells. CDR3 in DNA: TGTGCCAGCGGGGGCATGAACACTGAAGCTTTCTTT. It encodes CASGGMNTEAFF.